Shown below are 28 T cell receptor beta chains from a single sample sequenced in a study of T-cell memory formation after mild COVID-19. Using its own MiXCR run on the 5' RACE reads, TCRdb lists one record per CDR3 protein. The sample holds 530,000 or so distinct CDR3 sequences; 15% to 20% are singletons and the top ten take about 8.1%. Sequenced material: PBMCs or a T cell subset sorted from them (not recorded which). Receptor source: an adult woman who had mild COVID-19 (a few samples of this study predate the infection). Cell type and time point are not known.

This clonotype was recorded a few times. The chain employs TRBV29-1 and TRBJ2-3; no clear D gene. Trimming stripped 7 bases from V and 2 bases from J, with 10 bases between. Germline values: CDR1 SQVTM, CDR2 ANQGSEA. The CDR3 runs 12 residues. The CDR3 nucleotides are TGCAGCGCCCGAAGATTCACAGATACGCAGTATTTT. As protein: CSARRFTDTQYF.

This chain joins TRBV29-1 and TRBJ2-5; D might be TRBD2 (7 bases). The germline V and J ends were trimmed by 2 bases and 5 bases, with 15 bases remaining between them. Germline-derived CDR1 and CDR2 are SQVTM and ANQGSEA. The CDR3 is 14 residues long. CDR3 DNA sequence: TGCAGCGTTGAATGGGACAACGGGGGGGAGACCCAGTACTTC. It specifies CSVEWDNGGETQYF.

The chain employs TRBV2 and TRBJ2-5; TRBD2 agrees at 10 bases. Germline-derived CDR1 and CDR2 are SNHLY and FYNNEI. The V gene end was trimmed by 8 bases and the J gene end by 4 bases; junction bases not matched to a gene: 4. The CDR3 covers 13 residues. CDR3 in amino acids: CASCRLAGETQYF. CDR3 bases: TGTGCCAGCTGTCGACTAGCGGGAGAGACCCAGTACTTC.

This clonotype has at least ten counts. The chain couples TRBV5-1 to TRBJ1-4; D possibly corresponds to TRBD1 (5 bases). Germline CDR1 SGHRS, CDR2 YFSETQ. The CDR3 sequence is 14 residues long. The ends were cut back, 2 bases at V and 6 bases at J, with 11 bases in the middle. CDR3 in amino acids: CASSLNRGDEKLFF. CDR3 in DNA: TGCGCCAGCAGCTTAAACCGGGGGGATGAAAAACTGTTTTTT. The variable domain in full, with the rest retrieved from reference TRBV5-1 and TRBJ1-4, is KAGVTQTPRYLIKTRGQQVTLSCSPISGHRSVSWYQQTPGQGLQFLFEYFSETQRNKGNFPGRFSGRQFSNSRSEMNVSTLELGDSALYLCASSLNRGDEKLFFGSGTQLSVL.

Ten or more counts support this clonotype. J is TRBJ2-5 and V is TRBV20-1; tentatively, D is TRBD1 (6 bases). Germline lookup yields CDR1 DFQATT and CDR2 SNEGSKA (reference sequence). The CDR3 is made up of 16 amino acids. The V and J ends lost 3 bases and 5 bases respectively, with 22 bases between them. The chain's CDR3 is CSASRATGLESETQYF. CDR3 nucleotides: TGCAGTGCTAGTCGGGCGACAGGACTTGAGAGTGAGACCCAGTACTTC.

This chain links TRBV6-5 with TRBJ1-1; TRBD1 agrees at 7 bases. V trimming: 6 bases; J trimming: 8 bases; junction bases outside the gene matches: 6. Germline assignment: CDR1 MNHEY and CDR2 SVGAGI. The CDR3 is 12 amino acids. The CDR3 coding sequence is TGTGCCAGCAGCTTCATACAGGGGGAAGCTTTCTTT. This codes for CASSFIQGEAFF.

J is TRBJ1-2 and V is TRBV6-5; D remains ambiguous. This CDR3 is built from 12 residues. The V gene lost 6 bases and the J gene lost 10 bases, with 15 bases spanning the gap. Germline assignment: CDR1 MNHEY and CDR2 SVGAGI. CDR3 in DNA: TGTGCCAGCAGCCCGGGCAGCTGGGTCTACACCTTC. This sequence encodes CASSPGSWVYTF.

V and J are TRBV20-1 and TRBJ2-7; TRBD2 aligns across 12 bases. CDR1 and CDR2 from the germline V gene are DFQATT and SNEGSKA (reference sequence). This CDR3 spans 13 amino acids. The ends lost 4 bases at V and 3 bases at J; junction bases unmatched: 1. CDR3 nucleotide sequence: TGCAGTGCTAAGGGACTAGCGGGCTACGAGCAGTACTTC. Amino acids: CSAKGLAGYEQYF.

This chain uses TRBV9 with TRBJ1-2; D may be TRBD1 (6 bases). In germline, CDR1 is SGDLS, CDR2 YYNGEE. Trimming removed 4 bases from V and 4 bases from J, with 14 bases in between. The CDR3 totals 14 residues. The CDR3 loop is CASSPQWDTYGYTF. DNA of the CDR3: TGTGCCAGCAGCCCACAGTGGGACACCTATGGCTACACCTTC.

Written as DNA, the CDR3 is TGCGCCAGCAGCACCGGGACAGGGAGGGTCGAGCAGTACTTC. Its protein is CASSTGTGRVEQYF. The chain is built from TRBV5-1 and TRBJ2-7, with 9 bases identical to TRBD1. Trimming removed 4 bases from V and 6 bases from J; junction bases left unmatched: 8. Germline V gene sequence: CDR1 SGHRS, CDR2 YFSETQ. This CDR3 is 14 amino acids long.

The rearrangement joins TRBV7-8 to TRBJ2-1; 8 bases are a match to TRBD1. This CDR3 comprises 16 residues. CDR1 is SGHVS and CDR2 is FQNEAQ in the germline V gene. The junction had 8 bases not matched to a gene; V was cut back by 3 bases and J by 4 bases. For the CDR3, the DNA is TGTGCCAGCAGCTTCGGCCCGGGACAGGTTTACAATGAGCAGTTCTTC. Protein: CASSFGPGQVYNEQFF.

This clonotype has only a few counts. This sequence joins TRBV20-1 and TRBJ2-7; D unclear. The ends were cut back, 1 base at V and 0 bases at J, with 7 bases in the middle. CDR3 length equals 13 residues. Per germline, CDR1 DFQATT and CDR2 SNEGSKA (reference sequence). CDR3: CSARAAASYEQYF. DNA of the CDR3: TGCAGTGCTAGAGCGGCAGCCTCCTACGAGCAGTACTTC.

There are many counts of this clonotype. The V gene is TRBV12-3 or TRBV12-4, the J gene TRBJ1-5; a weak D match, TRBD1 (5 bases). The CDR3 runs 16 residues. Trimming cost V 7 bases and J 3 bases, with 19 bases left between them. The CDR3 sequence is CASTPSMAGTNQPQHF. DNA of the CDR3: TGTGCCAGCACGCCTTCAATGGCAGGGACCAATCAGCCCCAGCATTTT.

This clonotype was counted only a few times. V gene TRBV7-9 combines with J gene TRBJ2-5; no reliable D call. V gave up 2 bases and J gave up 2 bases, with 9 bases separating them. This CDR3 has 14 amino acids. Looked up from germline, CDR1 is SEHNR and CDR2 is FQNEAQ (reference sequence). The CDR3 is CASSLPTPQETQYF. Written as DNA, the CDR3 is TGTGCCAGCAGCTTACCTACCCCACAAGAGACCCAGTACTTC.

The chain combines TRBV7-8 with TRBJ2-3, with TRBD2 matching over 7 bases. The CDR3 runs to 16 residues. V gave up 5 bases and J gave up 2 bases; unmatched junction bases: 10. CDR1 is SGHVS and CDR2 is FQNEAQ in the germline V gene. The CDR3 loop reads CASSPVAGGATDTQYF. The CDR3 nucleotides are TGTGCCAGCAGCCCCGTAGCGGGTGGGGCCACAGATACGCAGTATTTT.

The J gene is TRBJ1-1, the V gene TRBV18; 7 positions agree with TRBD1. The V gene end was trimmed by 3 bases and the J gene end by 6 bases; junction bases not matched to a gene: 13. From germline, CDR1 is KGHSH and CDR2 LQKENI. The CDR3 contains 16 residues. This CDR3 reads CASSPSTGTVSAEAFF. The CDR3 bases are TGTGCCAGCTCACCGAGCACCGGGACAGTTAGCGCTGAAGCTTTCTTT.

The genes are TRBV14 and TRBJ1-6, with no clear D. Germline loops: CDR1 SGHDN, CDR2 FVKESK. The CDR3 runs to 14 residues. The ends were cut back, 0 bases at V and 6 bases at J, with 6 bases in the middle. CDR3 sequence: CASSQDSSNSPLHF. In nucleotides, the CDR3 is TGTGCCAGCAGCCAAGACAGCAGTAATTCACCCCTCCACTTT.

This clonotype was observed a few times. The chain has TRBV12-3 or TRBV12-4 and TRBJ2-3; 8 bases agree with TRBD2. The CDR3 is made up of 16 amino acids. The V gene end was trimmed by 5 bases and the J gene end by 1 base; junction bases not matched to a gene: 8. CDR3 region: CASSPYSGGRTDTQYF. CDR3 DNA sequence: TGTGCCAGCAGTCCCTACAGCGGGGGACGCACAGATACGCAGTATTTT.

This clonotype was seen more than once but under ten times. The chain carries TRBV7-2 and TRBJ2-1; D gene uncertain. CDR1 is SGHTA and CDR2 is FQGNSA in the germline V gene. This CDR3 has 13 residues. With 8 bases removed from V and 4 bases from J, the gap between germline ends came to 12 bases. Here the CDR3 DNA reads TGTGCCAGCCTCCGGGCGCGATACAATGAGCAGTTCTTC. It codes for CASLRARYNEQFF.

This clonotype was detected a few times. The V gene is TRBV7-9, the J gene TRBJ2-1; tentatively, D is TRBD1 or TRBD2 (5 bases each). Deletions cut 0 bases from V and 4 bases from J, with 10 bases between. Germline V gene data show CDR1 as SEHNR and CDR2 as FQNEAQ (reference sequence). The CDR3 is 15 residues long. CDR3 sequence (DNA): TGTGCCAGCAGCTTAGCGGGGGACCCATACAATGAGCAGTTCTTC. It translates to CASSLAGDPYNEQFF.

This chain uses TRBV4-1 with TRBJ2-3; 10 bases fit TRBD2. The germline gives CDR1 MGHRA, CDR2 YSYEKL. With 0 bases clipped from V and 5 bases from J, the junction kept 5 bases outside the gene matches. The CDR3 totals 16 residues. The CDR3, as DNA: TGCGCCAGCAGCCAAGATGGGGGACTAGCGTTAGATACGCAGTATTTT. This sequence encodes CASSQDGGLALDTQYF.

This clonotype was seen once. V and J are TRBV11-2 and TRBJ2-5; D is undetermined. The V end was cut by 2 bases, the J end by 0 bases, with 13 bases between. The CDR3 consists of 16 residues. The germline gives CDR1 SGHAT, CDR2 FQNNGV. In DNA, the CDR3 is TGTGCCAGCAGCTTATCGGTCGGGCGGTACCAAGAGACCCAGTACTTC. Translated, it gives CASSLSVGRYQETQYF.

This clonotype was counted a few times. The rearrangement uses TRBV15 and TRBJ1-2; D may be TRBD1 (5 bases). V was shortened by 0 bases and J by 4 bases, with 15 bases between the two germline ends. The CDR3 extends over 16 amino acids. CDR1 is LNHNV and CDR2 is YYDKDF in the germline V gene (reference sequence). This CDR3 reads CATSRDRIPGPYGYTF. In DNA, the CDR3 is TGTGCCACCAGCAGAGATCGAATTCCAGGGCCCTATGGCTACACCTTC.

The V gene is TRBV19, the J gene TRBJ1-5, with D hard to call. The CDR3 is made up of 12 amino acids. The germline V and J ends were trimmed by 9 bases and 4 bases, with 10 bases remaining between them. Germline assignment: CDR1 LNHDA and CDR2 SQIVND (reference sequence). CDR3 nucleotides: TGTGCCAGCGAGGTAGGGAATCAGCCCCAGCATTTT. Translated, it gives CASEVGNQPQHF.

This chain's CDR3 is CASSFYRSYEQYF. The CDR3, as DNA: TGTGCCAGCAGCTTTTACAGATCCTACGAGCAGTACTTC. J is TRBJ2-7 and V is TRBV5-6; D not certain. The CDR3 loop spans 13 amino acids. Germline CDR1 is SGHDT and CDR2 is YYEEEE. V was clipped by 2 bases and J by 1 base, with 7 bases between them.

The chain carries TRBV21-1 and TRBJ2-7; TRBD1 is taken as the D call from the table, unchecked against the DNA. TRBV21-1 is termed a pseudogene. The CDR3 has 24 amino acids. The CDR3 region is CASSKAFDGTGGLSGRAFSYEQYF. The CDR3 DNA is TGTGCCAGCAGCAAAGCATTCGACGGGACAGGGGGCCTTAGCGGGAGGGCCTTTTCCTACGAGCAGTACTTC.

The V gene is TRBV7-9, the J gene TRBJ2-7; D is possibly TRBD2 (6 bases). The CDR3 contains 13 residues. Germline CDR1 reads SEHNR; CDR2 reads FQNEAQ (reference sequence). V lost 6 bases, J lost 7 bases, and 16 bases lay in between. The CDR3 nucleotides are TGTGCCAGCAGGGCCGGGACTCCCGGGGAGCAGTACTTC. Its translation: CASRAGTPGEQYF. Drawing the rest from reference TRBV7-9 and TRBJ2-7, the complete variable domain is DTGVSQNPRHKITKRGQNVTFRCDPISEHNRLYWYRQTLGQGPEFLTYFQNEAQLEKSRLLSDRFSAERPKGSFSTLEIQRTEQGDSAMYLCASRAGTPGEQYFGPGTRLTVT.

This clonotype was seen more than once but under ten times. The J gene is TRBJ2-1, the V gene TRBV6-5; the match to TRBD1 covers 7 bases. With 2 bases clipped from V and 9 bases from J, the junction kept 10 bases outside the gene matches. CDR1 MNHEY and CDR2 SVGAGI come from the germline V gene. The CDR3 totals 15 residues. CDR3 sequence (DNA): TGTGCCAGCAGTTACGATCGGGACAGTCCGGGTGAGCAGTTCTTC. Its protein product is CASSYDRDSPGEQFF.